A selection of T cell receptor beta chains follows, all from one sample in a study of T-cell reconstitution after alpha-beta-depleted transplantation in children. TCRdb itself ran the PCR reads through MiXCR, one entry per CDR3 protein. The profile covers about 600,000 distinct CDR3 sequences, with about 10% appearing a single time and roughly 3.9% taken by the ten largest. The source was PBMCs from the stem cell graft donor, collected from the stem cell graft. Receptors were obtained from a human donor who donated a stem cell graft to a child with acute myeloid leukemia. CDR3s include the opening cysteine and the closing phenylalanine or tryptophan. The D gene is left open where the match is weak. Expanded clones are given a class, and other clones once, few, many or no size at all.

few	-	TRBV28	TRBJ1-2	CASSYSPAGYTF	TGTGCCAGCAGCTATTCCCCAGCGGGCTACACCTTC
-	TRBD1	TRBV3-1	TRBJ1-3	CASNDRGPTGNTIYF	TGTGCCAGCAACGACAGGGGGCCCACTGGAAACACCATATATTTT
many	-	TRBV4-2	TRBJ2-1	CASSSVASATYNEQFF	TGTGCCAGCAGCTCGGTAGCTAGCGCCACCTACAATGAGCAGTTCTTC
many	TRBD1	TRBV6-1	TRBJ2-7	CASRTGTGTYEQYF	TGTGCCAGCAGAACCGGGACAGGGACCTACGAGCAGTACTTC
-	TRBD2	TRBV5-1	TRBJ2-1	CASSPGLAGEVEQFF	TGCGCCAGCAGCCCGGGACTAGCGGGAGAAGTAGAGCAGTTCTTC
-	-	TRBV7-3	TRBJ2-3	CASSPQGNTDTQYF	TGTGCCAGCAGCCCCCAGGGAAACACAGATACGCAGTATTTT
-	-	TRBV11-2	TRBJ1-1	CASSYYRVNTEAFF	TGTGCCAGCAGCTACTACCGGGTGAACACTGAAGCTTTCTTT
few	-	TRBV12-3/TRBV12-4	TRBJ2-1	CASSWGVIGEQFF	TGTGCCAGCAGTTGGGGGGTAATTGGCGAGCAGTTCTTC
few	-	TRBV27	TRBJ2-6	CASSFAGRGGANVLTF	TGTGCCAGCAGTTTCGCCGGTAGAGGTGGGGCCAACGTCCTGACTTTC
many	-	TRBV10-3	TRBJ2-3	CAIRRDRTTDTQYF	TGTGCCATCAGGCGGGACCGGACGACAGATACGCAGTATTTT
few	-	TRBV29-1	TRBJ2-4	CSVSEGRGANALDIQYF	TGCAGCGTTTCCGAAGGGAGAGGGGCGAACGCACTCGATATTCAGTACTTC
few	TRBD2	TRBV3-1	TRBJ2-1	CASSQGRLAGGPDNEQFF	TGTGCCAGCAGCCAAGGCCGACTAGCGGGAGGGCCCGACAATGAGCAGTTCTTC
few	TRBD2	TRBV6-4	TRBJ2-1	CASRRTSVHEQFF	TGTGCCAGCAGACGGACTAGTGTGCATGAGCAGTTCTTC
few	TRBD2	TRBV7-2	TRBJ2-3	CASSLAWTSGLTSTDTQYF	TGTGCCAGCAGCTTAGCGTGGACTAGCGGATTAACTAGCACAGATACGCAGTATTTT
-	TRBD2	TRBV11-1	TRBJ2-1	CASRPTSARAHEQFF	TGTGCCAGCAGGCCGACTAGCGCGAGGGCCCATGAGCAGTTCTTC
many	-	TRBV6-1	TRBJ1-6	CASSPAGSNSPLHF	TGTGCCAGCAGCCCGGCCGGATCTAATTCACCCCTCCACTTT
few	-	TRBV29-1	TRBJ2-7	CSVGIDPGYEQYF	TGCAGCGTTGGTATAGACCCAGGCTACGAGCAGTACTTC
many	TRBD1	TRBV20-1	TRBJ1-5	CSASTGDRPQHF	TGCAGTGCCTCGACAGGGGATCGGCCCCAGCATTTT
few	-	TRBV6-1	TRBJ1-4	CASAVGVLAEKLFF	TGTGCCAGCGCGGTGGGGGTGTTAGCTGAAAAACTGTTTTTT
many	TRBD2	TRBV5-1	TRBJ2-7	CASSLAVAGVNYEQYF	TGCGCCAGCAGCTTGGCGGTAGCGGGAGTGAACTACGAGCAGTACTTC
many	-	TRBV15	TRBJ2-1	CATRADRAGKNNEQFF	TGTGCCACCAGAGCAGACCGGGCGGGGAAAAACAATGAGCAGTTCTTC
-	-	TRBV6-1	TRBJ2-5	CASGREWLGETQYF	TGTGCCAGCGGACGCGAGTGGCTGGGGGAGACCCAGTACTTC
-	TRBD2	TRBV6-2/TRBV6-3	TRBJ2-1	CASWGTSGKRSEQFF	TGTGCCAGCTGGGGGACTAGCGGGAAAAGGAGTGAGCAGTTCTTC
many	TRBD2	TRBV7-2	TRBJ2-2	CASSLTGRALAGELFF	TGTGCCAGCAGCTTGACGGGGAGGGCTTTGGCCGGGGAGCTGTTTTTT
-	TRBD2	TRBV27	TRBJ2-1	CATSSRLAGSVEQFF	TGTGCCACCTCATCCCGACTAGCGGGATCGGTTGAGCAGTTCTTC
many	TRBD2	TRBV4-2	TRBJ2-1	CASSHDPGTSGRAYEQFF	TGTGCCAGCAGCCATGATCCCGGGACTAGCGGGAGGGCGTATGAGCAGTTCTTC
once	-	TRBV7-7	TRBJ2-3	CAFCRLRTDTQYF	TGTGCCTTCTGTCGACTGCGCACAGATACGCAGTATTTT
many	-	TRBV7-2	TRBJ1-6	CASSPPGSPLHF	TGTGCCAGCAGCCCCCCGGGTTCACCCCTCCACTTT
-	-	TRBV5-1	TRBJ2-2	CASSLDPDPTGELFF	TGCGCCAGCAGCTTGGACCCAGACCCCACCGGGGAGCTGTTTTTT
few	TRBD1	TRBV6-1	TRBJ2-3	CAIRDRGLIDTQYF	TGTGCCATCCGGGACAGGGGGCTGATAGATACGCAGTATTTT
few	-	TRBV7-3	TRBJ2-7	CASSSRDGYEQYF	TGTGCCAGCAGCTCCCGGGACGGATACGAGCAGTACTTC
many	-	TRBV7-2	TRBJ2-5	CASSLDWTQYF	TGTGCCAGCAGCCTAGACTGGACCCAGTACTTC
few	TRBD2	TRBV25-1	TRBJ2-1	CASSGWREGKHNEQFF	TGTGCCAGCAGTGGTTGGCGGGAGGGGAAACACAATGAGCAGTTCTTC
few	-	TRBV20-1	TRBJ2-3	CRVPSRAIGTDTQYF	TGCAGGGTACCAAGCAGGGCTATAGGAACAGATACGCAGTATTTT
few	-	TRBV7-9	TRBJ2-3	CASSLRGSGDTQYF	TGTGCCAGCAGCTTAAGAGGGTCCGGAGATACGCAGTATTTT
few	-	TRBV20-1	TRBJ2-5	CSAPLRETQYF	TGCAGTGCTCCCTTGAGAGAGACCCAGTACTTC
few	TRBD1	TRBV6-2/TRBV6-3	TRBJ2-7	CASTLRGQGRDWPSYEQYF	TGTGCCAGCACCCTTCGTGGACAGGGGCGGGACTGGCCCTCCTACGAGCAGTACTTC
-	-	TRBV7-9	TRBJ1-4	CASSSGRIGVLNEKLFF	TGTGCCAGCAGCTCGGGCCGAATAGGGGTCCTTAATGAAAAACTGTTTTTT
-	-	TRBV19	TRBJ2-3	CASRARGLSDTQYF	TGTGCCAGTCGGGCCAGGGGCCTTTCTGATACGCAGTATTTT
-	-	TRBV7-2	TRBJ2-5	CASSLASLQETQYF	TGTGCCAGCAGCTTAGCCAGTCTCCAAGAGACCCAGTACTTC
-	-	TRBV5-1	TRBJ2-5	CASSTLGSHQETQYF	TGCGCCAGCAGCACCCTCGGGAGTCACCAAGAGACCCAGTACTTC
-	TRBD2	TRBV20-1	TRBJ2-1	CSAPPTGLAGPYNEQFF	TGCAGTGCTCCCCCGACAGGACTAGCGGGACCCTACAATGAGCAGTTCTTC
-	TRBD2	TRBV11-1	TRBJ2-1	CASSPQGAGGVQFF	TGTGCCAGCAGCCCCCAGGGAGCGGGAGGGGTGCAGTTCTTC
-	-	TRBV15	TRBJ2-2	CATSRGQIPNTGELFF	TGTGCCACCAGCAGAGGCCAGATCCCGAACACCGGGGAGCTGTTTTTT
-	TRBD1	TRBV28	TRBJ2-7	CASSWDRDYEQYF	TGTGCCAGCAGTTGGGACAGGGACTACGAGCAGTACTTC
many	-	TRBV7-9	TRBJ2-4	CASSAVSGIQYF	TGTGCCAGCAGCGCCGTCTCGGGCATTCAGTACTTC
few	TRBD2	TRBV20-1	TRBJ2-2	CSASPGLAGPTGELFF	TGCAGTGCTAGCCCTGGACTAGCGGGTCCCACCGGGGAGCTGTTTTTT
-	-	TRBV20-1	TRBJ1-2	CSARAGENYGYTF	TGCAGTGCTAGGGCAGGGGAGAACTATGGCTACACCTTC
many	-	TRBV30	TRBJ1-1	CAWSGGRVGSAFF	TGTGCCTGGAGTGGGGGGAGGGTCGGGTCAGCTTTCTTT